The 3 T cell receptor beta chains in this list originate from one sample, sequenced in a study of T cells in Graves' hyperthyroidism and ophthalmopathy. Template material for amplifying TCR beta CDR3 regions consisted of RNA transcripts. TCR CDR3 underwent first-round RT-PCR with the HTBI primer set. TCRdb recomputed calls from the multiplex PCR reads with MiXCR, one row per CDR3 protein. The table has a few hundred thousand distinct CDR3 sequences, roughly 14% seen once. Material for sequencing was blood. These receptor sequences come from a woman between 18 and 29 years old with Graves' hyperthyroidism.

This clonotype has ten or more counts. The chain recombines TRBV2 with TRBJ2-3; the match to TRBD2 covers 12 bases. The V gene end was trimmed by 5 bases and the J gene end by 2 bases; junction bases not matched to a gene: 5. Germline V gene sequence: CDR1 SNHLY, CDR2 FYNNEI. This CDR3 has 16 residues. The DNA of the CDR3 is TGTGCCAGCAGTTCCGGGACTAGCGGGTTCACAGATACGCAGTATTTT. Amino acids: CASSSGTSGFTDTQYF.

J is TRBJ2-1 and V is TRBV7-3, with 15 bases aligning to TRBD2. The CDR3 spans 15 residues. The V gene end was trimmed by 3 bases and the J gene end by 10 bases; junction bases not matched to a gene: 4. Looked up from germline, CDR1 is SGHTA and CDR2 is FQGTGA. In DNA form, the CDR3 reads TGTGCCAGCAGCTTGTGGACTAGCGGGAGGGAGGAGCAGTTCTTC. This codes for CASSLWTSGREEQFF. Supplemented by reference TRBV7-3 and TRBJ2-1, the full variable domain reads GAGVSQTPSNKVTEKGKYVELRCDPISGHTALYWYRQSLGQGPEFLIYFQGTGAADDSGLPNDRFFAVRPEGSVSTLKIQRTERGDSAVYLCASSLWTSGREEQFFGPGTRLTVL.

This clonotype was observed a handful of times. V gene TRBV20-1 combines with J gene TRBJ1-3; D may be TRBD1 (5 bases). CDR3 size: 17 residues. The V end lost 0 bases, the J end lost 0 bases, and 15 bases lay between the germline ends. Germline V CDR1 and CDR2: DFQATT, SNEGSKA (reference sequence). The chain's CDR3 is CSAREGGTGLSGNTIYF. The CDR3 nucleotides are TGCAGTGCTAGAGAGGGGGGTACAGGCCTCTCTGGAAACACCATATATTTT.